A single sample gave rise to the 17 T cell receptor beta chains below, sequenced in a study of CD8+CD57+ T cells in acquired aplastic anemia. Genomic DNA templated the TCR beta VDJ and CDR3 profiling. Each CDR3 protein gets one entry after TCRdb re-called the reads with MiXCR. In the table there are approximately 99,000 distinct CDR3 sequences, 51% of which are singletons. The sample consisted of sorted CD4+, CD8+, or CD8+CD57+ T cells (not recorded which) from PBMCs. All receptors come from a human donor in good health, serving as a control.

This clonotype was detected ten times or more. The J gene is TRBJ2-7, the V gene TRBV11-2, with D perhaps matching TRBD2 (6 bases). Germline CDR1 reads SGHAT; CDR2 reads FQNNGV. This CDR3 is 15 amino acids long. V lost 0 bases, J lost 2 bases, and 11 bases lay in between. DNA for the CDR3: TGTGCCAGCAGCTTAGATCTGTGGGGGGCCTACGAGCAGTACTTC. Encoded protein: CASSLDLWGAYEQYF.

This clonotype was seen a handful of times. The J gene is TRBJ2-7, the V gene TRBV9, with TRBD1 matching over 8 bases. Unmatched junction bases numbered 7, after V lost 0 bases and J lost 2 bases. From germline, CDR1 is SGDLS and CDR2 YYNGEE. This CDR3 has 16 residues. The CDR3 DNA reads as TGTGCCAGCAGCGTAGGAGGGACAGGCCTTACCTACGAGCAGTACTTC. It encodes CASSVGGTGLTYEQYF.

This chain joins TRBV29-1 and TRBJ2-7, with D maybe TRBD1 (6 bases). The V and J ends lost 8 bases and 0 bases respectively, with 17 bases between them. Per the germline V gene, CDR1 is SQVTM and CDR2 is ANQGSEA. The CDR3 has 14 amino acids. The CDR3 loop reads CSSTTGSSSYEQYF. The CDR3 DNA sequence: TGCAGCAGTACGACAGGATCGAGCTCCTACGAGCAGTACTTC.

The chain carries TRBV12-3 or TRBV12-4 and TRBJ1-4, with 10 positions matching TRBD1. This CDR3 comprises 16 residues. V shed 1 base, J shed 6 bases, and the junction held 5 bases outside the gene matches. CDR3 in DNA: TGTGCCAGCAGTTTAGGTCCGGGGACAGGGGATGAAAAACTGTTTTTT. Amino acid sequence: CASSLGPGTGDEKLFF.

The chain combines TRBV25-1 with TRBJ1-2; D is unresolved. Germline CDR1 MGHDK, CDR2 SYGVNS. CDR3 size: 12 residues. Trimming took 2 bases from V and 14 from J, leaving 15 bases between them. The CDR3 sequence: CASSELPLLRTF. The CDR3 DNA follows: TGTGCCAGCAGTGAACTTCCCTTACTGAGGACCTTC.

The gene calls are TRBV12-3 or TRBV12-4 and TRBJ2-5; D possibly corresponds to TRBD2 (5 bases). The CDR3 contains 13 residues. Trimming took off 7 bases at V and 0 bases at J, with 9 bases between the two ends. CDR3 amino acids: CASKERDQETQYF. DNA for the CDR3: TGTGCCAGCAAGGAGAGGGACCAAGAGACCCAGTACTTC.

In its sample, this clonotype was seen many times. The chain combines TRBV7-6 with TRBJ1-1; 7 bases match TRBD1. Germline loops: CDR1 SGHVS, CDR2 FNYEAQ. The CDR3 covers 13 residues. V shed 5 bases and J 4 bases; nucleotides not matched to a gene: 4. CDR3 sequence (DNA): TGTGCCAGCAGCGCCCGGACAGGCACTGAAGCTTTCTTT. Its translation is CASSARTGTEAFF.

This chain joins TRBV20-1 and TRBJ1-5; 12 nucleotides align to TRBD1. The CDR3 is 15 amino acids. J gave up 6 bases and V 3 bases, and 6 bases lay outside the gene matches. Germline CDR1 DFQATT, CDR2 SNEGSKA (reference sequence). The CDR3 region has the DNA TGCAGTGCTAGCCCGGGACAGGGGGCAGGTCAGCCCCAGCATTTT. This encodes CSASPGQGAGQPQHF.

Many counts were recorded for this clonotype. This chain links TRBV27 with TRBJ2-7, with TRBD1 as a possible D gene (5 bases). V lost 1 base and J lost 3, with 13 bases in between. Germline V CDR1 and CDR2: MNHEY, SMNVEV (reference sequence). The CDR3 is made up of 15 amino acids. Here the CDR3 reads CASSLYSQGSYEQYF. In DNA, the CDR3 is TGTGCCAGCAGTTTATACTCGCAGGGTAGCTACGAGCAGTACTTC.

The V gene is TRBV5-5, the J gene TRBJ1-4, with TRBD1 as a possible D gene (5 bases). The length of the CDR3 is 15 residues. Trimming pared 1 base from V and 5 bases from J, leaving 12 bases between. Germline V lookup: CDR1 SGHKS, CDR2 YYEKEE (reference sequence). The CDR3 bases are TGTGCCAGCAGCTTGTGGGGCAAGCTCAATGAAAAACTGTTTTTT. Amino acid sequence: CASSLWGKLNEKLFF.

This chain connects TRBV15 to TRBJ2-7; D is undetermined. Looked up from germline, CDR1 is LNHNV and CDR2 is YYDKDF (reference sequence). V lost 6 bases to trimming and J lost 0 bases, with 12 bases between them. CDR3 length: 14 residues. The CDR3 nucleotides are TGTGCCACCAGAAAAAAGACGGACTCCTACGAGCAGTACTTC. This codes for CATRKKTDSYEQYF.

This clonotype appeared a few times. One end of the junction fails to match germline, which may point to a read error. The chain joins TRBV29-1 to TRBJ2-7; tentatively, D is TRBD1 (5 bases). The CDR3 consists of 12 residues. Germline V gene lookup returns CDR1 SQVTM and CDR2 ANQGSEA. CDR3 DNA sequence: TGCAGCGTCGAAGCAGGGTCTCACGAGCAGTACTTC. Translation: CSVEAGSHEQYF.

The chain employs TRBV25-1 and TRBJ1-5, with TRBD1 matching over 8 bases. Trimming removed 5 bases from V and 6 bases from J; junction bases left unmatched: 6. The CDR3 length is 14 residues. Per germline, CDR1 MGHDK and CDR2 SYGVNS. The CDR3 nucleotides read TGTGCCAGCAGTACGACAGGACAGGGTCAGCCCCAGCATTTT. As protein: CASSTTGQGQPQHF.

The chain has TRBV4-2 and TRBJ2-1, with D possibly being TRBD2 (6 bases). Germline V lookup: CDR1 LGHNA, CDR2 YNFKEQ. The V end was cut by 0 bases, the J end by 5 bases, with 8 bases between. The CDR3 totals 14 residues. CDR3 in DNA: TGTGCCAGCAGCCAAGAGGGGGGAGACAATGAGCAGTTCTTC. It codes for CASSQEGGDNEQFF.

This clonotype was recorded a few times. The rearrangement links TRBV25-1 to TRBJ1-2, with a weak D call TRBD1 (5 bases). The V gene's germline CDR1 is MGHDK and CDR2 SYGVNS. This CDR3 spans 18 amino acids. Trimming pared 1 base from V and 4 bases from J, leaving 22 bases between. CDR3 nucleotide sequence: TGTGCCAGCAGTGAATTCAGTAATTTAGGGGAGGTTAGCTATGGCTACACCTTC. Translating gives CASSEFSNLGEVSYGYTF.

This chain links TRBV29-1 with TRBJ2-1, with D perhaps matching TRBD1 (7 bases). V was cut by 6 bases and J by 4 bases, with 25 bases left in between. The CDR3 contains 17 residues. The V gene's germline CDR1 is SQVTM and CDR2 ANQGSEA. CDR3: CSVVPWRGPTDYNEQFF. The CDR3, as DNA: TGCAGCGTCGTACCCTGGAGGGGGCCTACCGATTACAATGAGCAGTTCTTC.

The chain joins TRBV20-1 to TRBJ1-2; D call uncertain. CDR3 length: 13 amino acids. CDR1 and CDR2 (germline): DFQATT, SNEGSKA (reference sequence). The ends were cut back, 8 bases at V and 0 bases at J, with 13 bases in the middle. The CDR3 region is CSTLAPSNYGYTF. The DNA for the CDR3 is TGCAGTACTCTCGCGCCCTCTAACTATGGCTACACCTTC.